This T cell receptor (beta chain) comes out of a study of metastatic and nonmetastatic thyroid tumors. Study details: Malignant thyroid and benign thyroid patients provided blood and tumor or nodule tissue whose repertoires were compared.

Original methodology: What underpinned the distant-metastasis classifier for papillary thyroid cancer was the set of CDR3 differences across clinicopathological groups. TCRdb re-called the PCR reads via MiXCR. TCRdb assigned the V and J calls; the authors' analysis was not used. Found here are approximately 25,000 clones, around 26% of them singletons; the top ten hold approximately 20%. A remark on this clone: Its specificity is not known.

Study-level results: Malignant thyroid tumors reportedly had TCR beta diversity that was significantly higher than in benign nodules, in blood and tumor.

Among the patients, none had received any treatment before thyroid surgery. Germline loops: CDR1 SGHAT, CDR2 FQNNGV. The CDR3 totals 17 residues. The V gene end was trimmed by 0 bases and the J gene end by 7 bases; junction bases not matched to a gene: 11. The sequence derives from a male donor with papillary thyroid cancer or a benign thyroid nodule (not recorded which). Some clones in this sample may be carry-over from other donors' samples. The chain carries TRBV11-2 and TRBJ2-1; TRBD2 matches 8 bases. Sequencing was carried out using blood. DNA of the CDR3: TGTGCCAGCAGCTTAGATCTCTCTAGCGGGCGAGGAAATGAGCAGTTCTTC. Its translation: CASSLDLSSGRGNEQFF.